This T cell receptor beta chain was captured by sequencing in a study of blood T cell repertoires in COVID-19. Study overall: Sites in the United States, Italy and Spain provided acute and convalescent COVID-19 samples.

Only in-frame clones appear in the TCRdb table, and some are missing; sequencing was by immunoSEQ multiplex PCR. The data hold about 73,000 clones, with about four fifths observed a single time. Germline CDR1 MDHEN, CDR2 SYDVKM. With 3 bases removed from V and 13 bases from J, the gap between germline ends came to 15 bases. This CDR3 contains 13 residues. The sequencing sample was made of peripheral blood. The J gene is TRBJ2-2, the V gene TRBV28, with D possibly matching TRBD2 (5 bases). The clonotype originates from a woman in her 70s with acute or convalescent COVID-19. CDR3 bases: TGTGCCAGCAGTTTCAGTACTAGTCTTGCGCTGTTTTTT. Translated, it gives CASSFSTSLALFF.